The 30 T cell receptor beta chains given below trace back to one sample, sequenced in a study of blood T cells in healthy people across ages. Next came a second PCR, run for about 7 to 12 cycles, which used a sample-barcoded 5' primer along with a J-beta primer mix. Using its own MiXCR run on the 5' RACE reads, TCRdb lists one record per CDR3 protein. The table lists about 720,000 distinct CDR3 sequences, about 24% of them singletons, with about 22% in the top ten. The sample comprised blood. These receptors all stem from a man between 65 and 79 years old in good health.

The J gene is TRBJ2-7, the V gene TRBV24-1, with 12 bases that match TRBD2. Judging by the DNA end, TRBJ2-5 fits better; the J call may be wrong. The length of the CDR3 is 13 residues. Germline lookup yields CDR1 KGHDR and CDR2 SFDVKD. The CDR3 spells CATSEGLAGTQYF. DNA for the CDR3: TGTGCCACCAGTGAGGGACTAGCGGGGACCCAGTACTTC.

This clonotype occurred many times. This chain joins TRBV7-2 and TRBJ2-1; TRBD2 is a possible D gene (6 bases). V was shortened by 5 bases and J by 4 bases, with 15 bases between the two germline ends. The CDR3 totals 15 residues. Germline-derived CDR1 and CDR2 are SGHTA and FQGNSA. The CDR3 region has the DNA TGTGCCAGCAGCAGTACGGGACTCAATTACAATGAGCAGTTCTTC. Protein sequence: CASSSTGLNYNEQFF. The full variable domain, rest sourced from reference TRBV7-2 and TRBJ2-1, is GAGVSQSPSNKVTEKGKDVELRCDPISGHTALYWYRQSLGQGLEFLIYFQGNSAPDKSGLPSDRFSAERTGGSVSTLTIQRTQQEDSAVYLCASSSTGLNYNEQFFGPGTRLTVL.

In its sample, this clonotype was seen a few times. The chain is built from TRBV20-1 and TRBJ2-1; D may be TRBD2 (6 bases). TRBJ2-7 explains the end of the DNA better; the J call may be wrong. This CDR3 comprises 14 residues. In germline, CDR1 is DFQATT, CDR2 SNEGSKA (reference sequence). The CDR3 sequence is CSAREELAGYEQYF. The CDR3 bases are TGCAGTGCTAGAGAAGAACTAGCCGGATACGAGCAGTACTTC.

This clonotype turned up a few times. The chain joins TRBV18 to TRBJ2-6, with 9 bases identical to TRBD1. V was pared by 4 bases and J by 0 bases, with 7 bases of the junction left unmatched. The CDR3 spans 18 residues. CDR1 and CDR2 from the germline V gene are KGHSH and LQKENI. In DNA, the CDR3 is TGTGCCAGCTCACTTCTCCGGGACAGGGACTCTGGGGCCAACGTCCTGACTTTC. Translated: CASSLLRDRDSGANVLTF. Variable domain in full (rest from reference TRBV18 and TRBJ2-6): NAGVMQNPRHLVRRRGQEARLRCSPMKGHSHVYWYRQLPEEGLKFMVYLQKENIIDESGMPKERFSAEFPKEGPSILRIQQVVRGDSAAYFCASSLLRDRDSGANVLTFGAGSRLTVL.

This clonotype was counted between two and nine times. The rearrangement links TRBV15 to TRBJ2-3; no firm D call. The J call is uncertain, as TRBJ1-5 better fits the DNA end. The CDR3 runs 14 residues. Per germline, CDR1 LNHNV and CDR2 YYDKDF (reference sequence). The CDR3 protein is CATSRAGSADTQHF. CDR3 nucleotide sequence: TGTGCCACCAGCAGAGCTGGTAGTGCAGATACGCAGCATTTT.

The table lists this clonotype with a few counts. The chain combines TRBV2 with TRBJ2-3; 10 bases map to TRBD1. CDR1 and CDR2 from the germline V gene are SNHLY and FYNNEI. Trimming took 6 bases from V and 6 from J; bases not matched to a gene: 9. This CDR3 comprises 15 residues. The CDR3 bases are TGTGCCAGCAGAGCGGGACAGGGGTACACGGATACGCAGTATTTT. Its protein is CASRAGQGYTDTQYF.

V is TRBV5-1 and J is TRBJ2-3; unclear D gene. V was cut by 0 bases and J by 10 bases, with 18 bases left in between. The CDR3 has 15 amino acids. The germline CDR1 and CDR2 sequences are SGHRS and YFSETQ. The CDR3 nucleotides read TGCGCCAGCAGCTTGGCCGGCGCTTTTCCAATAGCGCAGTATTTT. Protein sequence: CASSLAGAFPIAQYF.

V is TRBV10-3 and J is TRBJ1-5; D might be TRBD1 (5 bases). The CDR3 sequence is 15 residues long. Germline values: CDR1 ENHRY, CDR2 SYGVKD. V was clipped by 2 bases and J by 1 base, with 9 bases between them. The CDR3 loop reads CAISETGGSNQPQHF. The CDR3 DNA reads TGTGCCATCAGTGAGACCGGGGGGAGCAATCAGCCCCAGCATTTT.

A word on this clonotype: At one boundary the junction diverges from the germline segment, which might be a read error. CDR3 nucleotide sequence: TGTGCCAGCAGCACGACAGGGACTAGTCCGAGCTCCTACAATGAGCGGTTCTTC. Translating gives CASSTTGTSPSSYNERFF. The chain employs TRBV5-5 and TRBJ2-1; tentatively, D is TRBD2 (8 bases). Germline V gene lookup returns CDR1 SGHKS and CDR2 YYEKEE (reference sequence). The CDR3 runs to 18 residues.

This chain links TRBV7-8 with TRBJ1-1, with D uncertain. This CDR3 contains 12 residues. The germline V gene has CDR1 SGHVS and CDR2 FQNEAQ. Trimming removed 5 bases from V and 4 bases from J, with 8 bases in between. Here the CDR3 DNA reads TGTGCCAGCAGCCTTTGGGCCACTGAAGCTTTCTTT. Translation: CASSLWATEAFF.

The chain employs TRBV21-1 and TRBJ2-7; the table's D call of TRBD1 was not tested on the DNA. TRBV21-1 is a recognized pseudogene. This CDR3 comprises 16 residues. CDR3 loop: CASSKGGQGGLYEQYF. CDR3 nucleotide sequence: TGTGCCAGCAGCAAGGGGGGACAGGGAGGGCTCTACGAGCAGTACTTC.

The rearrangement uses TRBV20-1 and TRBJ1-4, with 10 bases lining up with TRBD1. Unmatched junction bases numbered 8, after V lost 4 bases and J lost 6 bases. Germline CDR1 DFQATT, CDR2 SNEGSKA (reference sequence). This CDR3 has 15 amino acids. The CDR3 is CSAIPGDRGYEKLFF. The DNA for the CDR3 is TGCAGTGCTATCCCTGGGGACAGGGGTTATGAAAAACTGTTTTTT.

V gene TRBV5-1 combines with J gene TRBJ1-1; TRBD1 might be the D (6 bases). This CDR3 has 13 residues. The V gene's germline CDR1 is SGHRS and CDR2 YFSETQ. The V end lost 4 bases, the J end lost 5 bases, and 12 bases lay between the germline ends. CDR3 sequence reads: CASSEQGGTEAFF. CDR3 DNA: TGCGCCAGCAGCGAACAGGGAGGGACTGAAGCTTTCTTT.

This clonotype was seen repeatedly, ten times or more. The chain is built from TRBV9 and TRBJ2-3, with TRBD1 matching 9 bases. This CDR3 is built from 13 residues. Germline V lookup: CDR1 SGDLS, CDR2 YYNGEE. With 7 bases clipped from V and 2 bases from J, the junction kept 2 bases outside the gene matches. CDR3: CASGTGTTDTQYF. The DNA of the CDR3 is TGTGCCAGCGGGACAGGGACCACAGATACGCAGTATTTT.

This clonotype appeared a few times. V gene TRBV30 combines with J gene TRBJ1-1; D is undetermined. CDR1 GTSNPN and CDR2 SVGIG come from the germline V gene (reference sequence). Trimming stripped 7 bases from V and 2 bases from J, with 17 bases between. This CDR3 region has 14 residues. CDR3 sequence reads: CALIHGPSNTEAFF. The CDR3 DNA sequence: TGTGCCTTGATTCATGGACCTTCCAACACTGAAGCTTTCTTT.

A word on this clonotype: One end of the junction fails to match germline, which may point to a read error. The J gene is TRBJ1-5, the V gene TRBV7-2; D not resolved. CDR1 is SGHTA, CDR2 FQGNSA, per germline. CDR3 length: 13 residues. The CDR3 sequence is CASTFSHNEPQHF. The CDR3, as DNA: TGTGCCAGCACCTTTAGTCACAATGAGCCCCAGCATTTT. Combining the CDR3 with reference TRBV7-2 and TRBJ1-5 gives the whole variable domain GAGVSQSPSNKVTEKGKDVELRCDPISGHTALYWYRQSLGQGLEFLIYFQGNSAPDKSGLPSDRFSAERTGGSVSTLTIQRTQQEDSAVYLCASTFSHNEPQHFGDGTRLSIL.

Comments on this clonotype: It may be a read error: a sequence one base away is much more abundant. CDR3 amino acids: CSARDRGLAGTDTRYF. The CDR3 DNA sequence: TGCAGTGCTAGAGATCGCGGGCTAGCGGGGACAGATACGCGGTATTTT. The chain links TRBV20-1 to TRBJ2-3, with 9 positions matching TRBD2. The CDR3 has 16 residues. The germline V gene has CDR1 DFQATT and CDR2 SNEGSKA (reference sequence).

This chain uses TRBV6-2 or TRBV6-3 with TRBJ2-5, with 8 bases identical to TRBD1. TRBJ2-7 matches the DNA end more closely, so the J call is doubtful. Germline CDR1 reads MNHEY; CDR2 reads SVGEGT. The CDR3 extends over 15 amino acids. The CDR3 region has the DNA TGTGCCAGCAGTTACGGACAGGGAGCTTCCTACGAGCAGTACTTC. This gives the protein CASSYGQGASYEQYF.

This clonotype has a handful of counts. The genes are TRBV6-5 and TRBJ1-3; no clear D. V was shortened by 2 bases and J by 5 bases, with 10 bases between the two germline ends. Looked up from germline, CDR1 is MNHEY and CDR2 is SVGAGI. CDR3 length equals 14 residues. The CDR3 nucleotides read TGTGCCAGCAGTTACGATAGGTCCCGAAACACCATATATTTT. Translating it yields CASSYDRSRNTIYF.

The chain uses TRBV5-1 and TRBJ2-1; 8 nucleotides align to TRBD1. TRBJ2-7 explains the end of the DNA better; the J call may be wrong. CDR3 length: 14 amino acids. CDR1 and CDR2 from the germline V gene are SGHRS and YFSETQ. CDR3 nucleotide sequence: TGCGCCAGCAGCTTGGATGGACAGGGATTCGAGCAGTACGTC. Translation gives CASSLDGQGFEQYV.

A few counts support this clonotype. The V call is TRBV5-5, the J call TRBJ1-2; D is unclear. The CDR3 has 15 amino acids. Per germline, CDR1 SGHKS and CDR2 YYEKEE (reference sequence). Trimming pared 4 bases from V and 4 bases from J, leaving 17 bases between. The DNA of the CDR3 is TGTGCCAGCAGCCAGCAACTCAGTTCCTCCTATGGCTACACCTTC. It is translated as CASSQQLSSSYGYTF.

To note about this clonotype: The junction and the germline gene differ at one end; a read error may be behind it. The chain carries TRBV12-3 or TRBV12-4 and TRBJ2-3; the D call may be TRBD1 or TRBD2 (5 bases each). This CDR3 is 15 amino acids long. This CDR3 is CASSLERGSTDTEYF. The CDR3 DNA sequence: TGTGCCAGCAGTCTTGAGAGGGGTAGCACAGATACGGAGTATTTT.

A word on this clonotype: Germline is not matched at one junction end, which may reflect a read error. The chain joins TRBV18 to TRBJ1-2, with TRBD1 matching over 9 bases. Germline V gene data show CDR1 as KGHSH and CDR2 as LQKENI. CDR3 length equals 14 residues. The CDR3 nucleotides are TGTGCCAGCTCACGTCAACAGGGGGCGGATGGCAACACCTTC. Its protein product is CASSRQQGADGNTF.

V and J are TRBV5-1 and TRBJ1-4; a possible D gene is TRBD1 (5 bases). The ends were cut back, 4 bases at V and 0 bases at J, with 19 bases in the middle. CDR3 size: 18 residues. Germline V gene data show CDR1 as SGHRS and CDR2 as YFSETQ. CDR3 DNA: TGCGCCAGCAGCCCTCACCGGGACGGAACCGCAACTAATGAAAAACTGTTTTTT. It yields the protein CASSPHRDGTATNEKLFF.

This clonotype came up a few times. The chain joins TRBV6-5 to TRBJ1-4, with 7 positions matching TRBD1. V was pared by 6 bases and J by 7 bases, with 8 bases of the junction left unmatched. This CDR3 has 14 residues. Germline-derived CDR1 and CDR2 are MNHEY and SVGAGI. CDR3 in amino acids: CASRPSTGIEKLFF. The CDR3 nucleotides read TGTGCCAGCAGACCTTCGACAGGGATTGAAAAACTGTTTTTT.

The J gene is TRBJ2-2, the V gene TRBV29-1, with D tentatively TRBD1 or TRBD2 (5 bases each). The length of the CDR3 is 12 residues. The germline V and J ends were trimmed by 7 bases and 7 bases, with 13 bases remaining between them. CDR1 and CDR2 (germline): SQVTM, ANQGSEA. The CDR3 region is CSGGPGGGELFF. The CDR3 DNA is TGCAGCGGGGGCCCAGGAGGCGGGGAGCTGTTTTTT.

The V call is TRBV29-1, the J call TRBJ2-3, with 7 bases lining up with TRBD1. The germline V gene encodes CDR1 SQVTM and CDR2 ANQGSEA. With V trimmed by 5 bases and J by 0 bases, 5 bases remained unmatched. The CDR3 spans 14 residues. CDR3 sequence (DNA): TGCAGCGTTCCCAAGGGGGCTAGCACAGATACGCAGTATTTT. Translating it yields CSVPKGASTDTQYF.

The table lists this clonotype with a few counts. The genes are TRBV29-1 and TRBJ2-3; D is unresolved. The germline gives CDR1 SQVTM, CDR2 ANQGSEA. The CDR3 is 11 amino acids. V gave up 3 bases and J gave up 2 bases, with 3 bases separating them. The CDR3 sequence is CSVEITDTQYF. The DNA for the CDR3 is TGCAGCGTTGAGATCACAGATACGCAGTATTTT.

In this sample, this clonotype turned up many times. This chain links TRBV29-1 with TRBJ1-4; no firm D call. The CDR3 covers 12 residues. Germline values: CDR1 SQVTM, CDR2 ANQGSEA. V dropped 7 bases and J dropped 1 base, with 7 bases sitting between them. Here the CDR3 DNA reads TGCAGCGGGGTCGGAACTAATGAAAAACTGTTTTTT. It yields the protein CSGVGTNEKLFF. Full variable domain (remainder filled in from reference TRBV29-1 and TRBJ1-4): SAVISQKPSRDICQRGTSLTIQCQVDSQVTMMFWYRQQPGQSLTLIATANQGSEATYESGFVIDKFPISRPNLTFSTLTVSNMSPEDSSIYLCSGVGTNEKLFFGSGTQLSVL.

This chain connects TRBV12-3 or TRBV12-4 to TRBJ2-7; D remains ambiguous. The CDR3 extends over 10 amino acids. V was shortened by 4 bases and J by 7 bases, with 5 bases between the two germline ends. The CDR3 coding sequence is TGTGCCAGCAGTTCTAGGGAGCAGTACGTC. It yields the protein CASSSREQYV.